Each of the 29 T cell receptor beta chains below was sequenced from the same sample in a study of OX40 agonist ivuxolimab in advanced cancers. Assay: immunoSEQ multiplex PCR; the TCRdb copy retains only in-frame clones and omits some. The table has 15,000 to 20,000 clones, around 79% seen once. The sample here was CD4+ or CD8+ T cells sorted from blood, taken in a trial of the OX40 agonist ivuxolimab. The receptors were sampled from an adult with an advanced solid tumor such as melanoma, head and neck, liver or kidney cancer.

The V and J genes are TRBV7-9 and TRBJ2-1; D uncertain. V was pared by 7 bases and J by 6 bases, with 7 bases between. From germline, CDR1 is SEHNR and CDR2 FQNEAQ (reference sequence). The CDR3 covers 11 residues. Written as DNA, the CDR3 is TGTGCCAGCACTTCAGGCAATGAGCAGTTCTTC. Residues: CASTSGNEQFF.

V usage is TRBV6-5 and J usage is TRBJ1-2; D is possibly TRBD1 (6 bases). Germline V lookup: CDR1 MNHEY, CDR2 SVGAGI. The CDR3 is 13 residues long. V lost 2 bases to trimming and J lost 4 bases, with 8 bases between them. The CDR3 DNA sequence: TGTGCCAGCAGTTACGGGGGCGTCTATGGCTACACCTTC. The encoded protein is CASSYGGVYGYTF.

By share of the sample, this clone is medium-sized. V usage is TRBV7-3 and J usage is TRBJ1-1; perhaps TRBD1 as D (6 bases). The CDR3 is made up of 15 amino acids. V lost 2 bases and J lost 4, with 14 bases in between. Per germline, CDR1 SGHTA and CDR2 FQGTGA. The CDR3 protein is CASSLEGGDGTEAFF. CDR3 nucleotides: TGTGCCAGCAGCTTAGAGGGGGGCGACGGCACTGAAGCTTTCTTT.

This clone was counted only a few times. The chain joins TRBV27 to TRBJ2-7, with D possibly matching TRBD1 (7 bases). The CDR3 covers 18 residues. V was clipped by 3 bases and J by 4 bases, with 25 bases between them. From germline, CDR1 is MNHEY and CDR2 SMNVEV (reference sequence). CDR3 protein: CASSLKQGWREGGYEQYF. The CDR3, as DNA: TGTGCCAGCAGTTTGAAACAGGGGTGGCGGGAAGGGGGATACGAGCAGTACTTC.

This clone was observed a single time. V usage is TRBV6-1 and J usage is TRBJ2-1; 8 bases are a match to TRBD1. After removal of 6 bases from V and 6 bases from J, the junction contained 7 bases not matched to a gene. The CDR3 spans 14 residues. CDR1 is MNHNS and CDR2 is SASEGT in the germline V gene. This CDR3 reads CASRGPDRGNEQFF. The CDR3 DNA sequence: TGTGCCAGCAGAGGACCTGACAGGGGCAATGAGCAGTTCTTC.

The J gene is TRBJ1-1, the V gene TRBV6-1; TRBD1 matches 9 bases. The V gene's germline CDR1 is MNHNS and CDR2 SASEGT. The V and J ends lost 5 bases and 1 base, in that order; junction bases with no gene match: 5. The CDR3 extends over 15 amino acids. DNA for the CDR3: TGTGCCAGCAGTATTGGGACAGGGCCGAACACTGAAGCTTTCTTT. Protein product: CASSIGTGPNTEAFF.

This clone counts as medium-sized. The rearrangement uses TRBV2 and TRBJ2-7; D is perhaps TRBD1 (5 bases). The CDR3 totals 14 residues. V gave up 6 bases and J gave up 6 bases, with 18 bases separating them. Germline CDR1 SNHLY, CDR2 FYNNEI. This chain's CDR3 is CASREWLGAAEQYF. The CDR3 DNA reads TGTGCCAGCAGGGAGTGGCTAGGGGCCGCCGAGCAGTACTTC.

In nucleotides, the CDR3 is TGCGCCAGCAGCCAAGATCAGGGGCCTGCCTACGAGCAGTACTTC. It specifies CASSQDQGPAYEQYF. The V gene is TRBV4-1, the J gene TRBJ2-7; the D gene is possibly TRBD1 (6 bases). V lost 0 bases and J lost 2, with 11 bases in between. The CDR3 has 15 residues. Germline CDR1 reads MGHRA; CDR2 reads YSYEKL.

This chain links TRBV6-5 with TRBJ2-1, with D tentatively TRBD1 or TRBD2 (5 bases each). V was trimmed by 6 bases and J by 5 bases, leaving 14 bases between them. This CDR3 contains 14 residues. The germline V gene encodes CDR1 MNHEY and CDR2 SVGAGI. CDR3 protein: CASRAGTSNNEQFF. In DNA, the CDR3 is TGTGCCAGCAGGGCCGGGACCTCAAACAATGAGCAGTTCTTC.

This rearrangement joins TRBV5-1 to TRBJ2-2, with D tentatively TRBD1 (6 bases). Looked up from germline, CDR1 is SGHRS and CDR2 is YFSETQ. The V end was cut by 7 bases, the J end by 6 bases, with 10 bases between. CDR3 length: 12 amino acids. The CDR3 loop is CASLQGAGELFF. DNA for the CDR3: TGCGCCAGCTTACAGGGCGCCGGGGAGCTGTTTTTT.

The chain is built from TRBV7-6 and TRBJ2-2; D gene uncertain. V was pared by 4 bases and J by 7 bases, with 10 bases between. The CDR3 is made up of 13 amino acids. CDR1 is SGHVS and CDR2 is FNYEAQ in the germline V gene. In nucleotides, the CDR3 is TGTGCCAGCAGCTCATTGGTCCACGGGGAGCTGTTTTTT. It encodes CASSSLVHGELFF. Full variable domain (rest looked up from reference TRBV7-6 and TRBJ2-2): GAGVSQSPRYKVTKRGQDVALRCDPISGHVSLYWYRQALGQGPEFLTYFNYEAQQDKSGLPNDRFSAERPEGSISTLTIQRTEQRDSAMYRCASSSLVHGELFFGEGSRLTVL.

In nucleotides, the CDR3 is TGTGCCAGCAGCCCCGGGACTACCCCTAGCACAGATACGCAGTATTTT. Protein: CASSPGTTPSTDTQYF. The chain carries TRBV5-5 and TRBJ2-3, with 7 positions matching TRBD2. CDR1 and CDR2 from the germline V gene are SGHKS and YYEKEE (reference sequence). This CDR3 spans 16 amino acids. The V segment lost 4 bases and the J segment 0 bases; nucleotides outside the gene matches: 8. Supplemented by reference TRBV5-5 and TRBJ2-3, the full variable domain reads DAGVTQSPTHLIKTRGQQVTLRCSPISGHKSVSWYQQVLGQGPQFIFQYYEKEERGRGNFPDRFSARQFPNYSSELNVNALLLGDSALYLCASSPGTTPSTDTQYFGPGTRLTVL.

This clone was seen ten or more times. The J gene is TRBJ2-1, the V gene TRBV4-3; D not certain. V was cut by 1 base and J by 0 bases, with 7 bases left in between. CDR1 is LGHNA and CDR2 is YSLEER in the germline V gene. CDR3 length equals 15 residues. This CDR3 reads CASSQVASSYNEQFF. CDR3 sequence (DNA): TGCGCCAGCAGCCAAGTGGCTAGCTCCTACAATGAGCAGTTCTTC.

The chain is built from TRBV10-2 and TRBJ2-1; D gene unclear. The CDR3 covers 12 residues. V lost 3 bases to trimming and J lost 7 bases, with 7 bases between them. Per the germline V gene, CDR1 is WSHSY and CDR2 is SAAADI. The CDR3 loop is CASSDVANEQFF. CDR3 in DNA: TGCGCCAGCAGTGATGTGGCAAATGAGCAGTTCTTC.

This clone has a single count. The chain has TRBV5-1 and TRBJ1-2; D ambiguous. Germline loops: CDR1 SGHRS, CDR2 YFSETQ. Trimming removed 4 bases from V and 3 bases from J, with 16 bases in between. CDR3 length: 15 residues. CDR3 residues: CASSPQSNSYYGYTF. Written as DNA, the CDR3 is TGCGCCAGCAGCCCGCAGTCAAATTCTTACTATGGCTACACCTTC.

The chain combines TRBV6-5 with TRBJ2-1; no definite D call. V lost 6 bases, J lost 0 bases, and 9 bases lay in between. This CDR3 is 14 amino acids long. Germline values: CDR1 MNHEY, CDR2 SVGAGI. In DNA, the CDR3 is TGTGCCAGCAGCCCCGTAGGCTCCTACAATGAGCAGTTCTTC. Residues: CASSPVGSYNEQFF.

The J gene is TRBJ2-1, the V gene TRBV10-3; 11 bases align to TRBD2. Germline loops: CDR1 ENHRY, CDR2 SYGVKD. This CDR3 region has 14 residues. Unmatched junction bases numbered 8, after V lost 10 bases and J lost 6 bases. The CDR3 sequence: CATALAGEGNEQFF. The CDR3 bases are TGTGCCACCGCACTAGCGGGGGAGGGCAATGAGCAGTTCTTC.

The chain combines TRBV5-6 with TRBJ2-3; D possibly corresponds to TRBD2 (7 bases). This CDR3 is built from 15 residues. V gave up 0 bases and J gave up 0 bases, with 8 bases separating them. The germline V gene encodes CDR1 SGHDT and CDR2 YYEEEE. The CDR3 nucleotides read TGTGCCAGCAGCTTGGGCGGGGGCAGCACAGATACGCAGTATTTT. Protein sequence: CASSLGGGSTDTQYF.

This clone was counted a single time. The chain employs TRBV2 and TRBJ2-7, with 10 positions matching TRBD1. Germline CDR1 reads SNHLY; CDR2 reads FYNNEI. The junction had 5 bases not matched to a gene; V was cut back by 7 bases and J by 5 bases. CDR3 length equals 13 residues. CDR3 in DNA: TGTGCCAGCATTAGGACAGGGGGTGACGAGCAGTACTTC. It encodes CASIRTGGDEQYF.

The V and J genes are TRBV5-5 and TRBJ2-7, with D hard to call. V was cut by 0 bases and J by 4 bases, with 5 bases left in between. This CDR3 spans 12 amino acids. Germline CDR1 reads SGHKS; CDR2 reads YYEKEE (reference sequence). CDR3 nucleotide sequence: TGTGCCAGCAGCTTGGGGTATTACGAGCAGTACTTC. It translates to CASSLGYYEQYF.

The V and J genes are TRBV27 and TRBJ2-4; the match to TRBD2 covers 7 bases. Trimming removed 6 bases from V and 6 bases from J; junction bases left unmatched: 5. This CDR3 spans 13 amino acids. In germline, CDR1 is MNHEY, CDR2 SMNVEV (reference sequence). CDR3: CASSPWGGNIQYF. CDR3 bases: TGTGCCAGCAGCCCTTGGGGGGGAAACATTCAGTACTTC.

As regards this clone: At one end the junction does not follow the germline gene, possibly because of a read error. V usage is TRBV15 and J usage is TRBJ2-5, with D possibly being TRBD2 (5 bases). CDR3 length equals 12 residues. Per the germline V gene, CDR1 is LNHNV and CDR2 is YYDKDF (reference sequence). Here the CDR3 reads CATSREGYGVNF. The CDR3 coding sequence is TGTGCCACCAGCAGAGAAGGGTACGGGGTAAACTTC.

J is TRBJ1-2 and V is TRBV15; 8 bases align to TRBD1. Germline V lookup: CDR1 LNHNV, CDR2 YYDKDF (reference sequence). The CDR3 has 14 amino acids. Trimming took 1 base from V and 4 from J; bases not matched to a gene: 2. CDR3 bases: TGTGCCACCAGCAGAGCGGGACAGGTCTATGGCTACACCTTC. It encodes CATSRAGQVYGYTF. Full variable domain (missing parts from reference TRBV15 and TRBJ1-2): DAMVIQNPRYQVTQFGKPVTLSCSQTLNHNVMYWYQQKSSQAPKLLFHYYDKDFNNEADTPDNFQSRRPNTSFCFLDIRSPGLGDTAMYLCATSRAGQVYGYTFGSGTRLTVV.

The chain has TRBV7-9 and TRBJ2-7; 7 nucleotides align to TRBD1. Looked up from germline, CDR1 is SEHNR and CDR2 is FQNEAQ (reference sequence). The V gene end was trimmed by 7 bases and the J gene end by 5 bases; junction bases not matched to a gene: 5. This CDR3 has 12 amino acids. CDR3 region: CASTPGTDEQYF. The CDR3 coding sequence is TGTGCCAGCACCCCCGGGACAGACGAGCAGTACTTC.

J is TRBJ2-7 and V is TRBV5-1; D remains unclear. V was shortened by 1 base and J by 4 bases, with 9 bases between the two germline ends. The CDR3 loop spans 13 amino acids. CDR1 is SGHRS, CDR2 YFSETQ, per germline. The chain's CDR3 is CASSLTVGYEQYF. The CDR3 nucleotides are TGCGCCAGCAGCTTGACCGTGGGGTACGAGCAGTACTTC.

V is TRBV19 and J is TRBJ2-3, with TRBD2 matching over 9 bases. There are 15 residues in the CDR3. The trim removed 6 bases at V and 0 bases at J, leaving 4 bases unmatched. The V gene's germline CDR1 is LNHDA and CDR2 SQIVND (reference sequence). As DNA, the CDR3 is TGTGCCAGTAGCGGGCTAGCGGGAAGCACAGATACGCAGTATTTT. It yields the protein CASSGLAGSTDTQYF.

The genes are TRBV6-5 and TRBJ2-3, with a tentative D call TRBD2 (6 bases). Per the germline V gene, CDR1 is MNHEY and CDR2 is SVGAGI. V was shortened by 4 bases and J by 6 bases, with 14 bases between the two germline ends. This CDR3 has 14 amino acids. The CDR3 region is CASSFLALRDTQYF. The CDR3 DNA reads TGTGCCAGCAGTTTCCTAGCGTTAAGGGATACGCAGTATTTT.

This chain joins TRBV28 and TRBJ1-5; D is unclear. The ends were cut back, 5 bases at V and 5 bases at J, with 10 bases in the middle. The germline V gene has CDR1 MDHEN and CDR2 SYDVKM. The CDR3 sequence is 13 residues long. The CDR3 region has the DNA TGTGCCAGCAGTGGTGTTGGGGATCAGCCCCAGCATTTT. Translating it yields CASSGVGDQPQHF.

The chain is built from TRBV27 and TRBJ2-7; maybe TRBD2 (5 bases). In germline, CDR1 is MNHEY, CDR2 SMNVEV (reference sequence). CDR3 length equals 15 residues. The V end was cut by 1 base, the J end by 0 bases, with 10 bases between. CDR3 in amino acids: CASSLFEGSSYEQYF. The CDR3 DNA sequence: TGTGCCAGCAGTTTATTCGAGGGTAGCTCCTACGAGCAGTACTTC.